The present entry profiles one TCR beta chain with its context. Its antigen remains unidentified. Using immunoSEQ multiplex PCR, the repertoire was profiled, and TCRdb retains in-frame clones only, with some absent. The sample lists 95,000 to 150,000 clones, 70% to 90% occurring once. The data were obtained in a study of cytomegalovirus exposure and HLA in healthy donors. In the study overall: The 600 to 800 first-cohort repertoires shared a platform with the roughly 130 validation repertoires, as reported in a later analysis. Study-level points and caveats: The TCR clusters that emerged in the first cohort tended, a later analysis found, to co-occur in the roughly 120 validation repertoires.

The CDR3 runs 15 residues. V was trimmed by 6 bases and J by 3 bases, leaving 17 bases between them. Germline lookup yields CDR1 MNHNY and CDR2 SVGAGI (reference sequence). A 120-subject validation cohort, separate from the approximately 720-subject first cohort, supplied the donors. The sequence was obtained from a woman younger than 30 in good health and CMV-seropositive. The chain carries TRBV6-6 and TRBJ1-2, with D possibly matching TRBD1 (5 bases). Sequencing used PBMCs. The CDR3 here is CASSPDLDSYYGYTF. The CDR3 nucleotides read TGTGCCAGCAGCCCTGACCTCGACAGCTACTATGGCTACACCTTC.